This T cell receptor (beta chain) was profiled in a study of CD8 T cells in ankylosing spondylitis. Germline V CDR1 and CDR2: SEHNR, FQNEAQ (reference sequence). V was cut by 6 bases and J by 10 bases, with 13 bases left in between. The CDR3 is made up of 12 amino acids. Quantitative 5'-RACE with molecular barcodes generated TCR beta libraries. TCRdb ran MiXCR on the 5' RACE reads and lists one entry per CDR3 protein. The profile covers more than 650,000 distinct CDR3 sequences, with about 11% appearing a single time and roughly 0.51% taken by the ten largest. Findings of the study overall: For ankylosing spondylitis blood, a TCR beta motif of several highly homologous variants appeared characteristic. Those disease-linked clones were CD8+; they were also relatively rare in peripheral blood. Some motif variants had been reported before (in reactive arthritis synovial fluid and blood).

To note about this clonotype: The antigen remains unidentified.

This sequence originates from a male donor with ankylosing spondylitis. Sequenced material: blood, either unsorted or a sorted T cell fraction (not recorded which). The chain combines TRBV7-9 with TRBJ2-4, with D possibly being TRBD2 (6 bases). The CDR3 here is CASSVGGRIQYF. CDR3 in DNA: TGTGCCAGCAGTGTGGGGGGAAGGATTCAGTACTTC.